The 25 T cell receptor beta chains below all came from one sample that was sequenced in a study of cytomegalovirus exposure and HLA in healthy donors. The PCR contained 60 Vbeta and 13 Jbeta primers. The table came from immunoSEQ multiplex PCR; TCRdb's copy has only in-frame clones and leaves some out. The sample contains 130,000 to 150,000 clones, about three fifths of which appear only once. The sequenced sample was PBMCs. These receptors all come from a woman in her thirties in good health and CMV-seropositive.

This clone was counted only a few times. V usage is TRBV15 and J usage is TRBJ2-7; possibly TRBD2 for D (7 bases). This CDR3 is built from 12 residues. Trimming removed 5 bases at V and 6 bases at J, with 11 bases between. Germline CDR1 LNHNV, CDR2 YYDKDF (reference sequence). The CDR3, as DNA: TGTGCCACCAGCGGAAGGGGGGGCGAGCAGTACTTC. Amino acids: CATSGRGGEQYF.

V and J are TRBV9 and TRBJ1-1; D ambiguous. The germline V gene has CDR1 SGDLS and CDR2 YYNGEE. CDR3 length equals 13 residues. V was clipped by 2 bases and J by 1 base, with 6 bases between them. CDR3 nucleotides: TGTGCCAGCAGCGTTACTCCGAACACTGAAGCTTTCTTT. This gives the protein CASSVTPNTEAFF.

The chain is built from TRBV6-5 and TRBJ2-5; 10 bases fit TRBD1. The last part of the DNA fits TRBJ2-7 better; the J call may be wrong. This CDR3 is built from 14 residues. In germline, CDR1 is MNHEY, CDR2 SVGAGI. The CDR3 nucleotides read TGTGCCAGCAGTGGGCCCGGGACAGGGGCCGAGCAGTACTTC. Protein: CASSGPGTGAEQYF.

As DNA, the CDR3 is TGTGCCAGCAGTGTCACGCCAGGGGGATCAGATACGCAGTATTTT. As protein: CASSVTPGGSDTQYF. The rearrangement joins TRBV6-1 to TRBJ2-3, with TRBD1 matching 7 bases. Per the germline V gene, CDR1 is MNHNS and CDR2 is SASEGT. The CDR3 loop spans 15 amino acids. Germline trimming cut 4 bases from V and 4 bases from J; bases unmatched to any gene: 8.

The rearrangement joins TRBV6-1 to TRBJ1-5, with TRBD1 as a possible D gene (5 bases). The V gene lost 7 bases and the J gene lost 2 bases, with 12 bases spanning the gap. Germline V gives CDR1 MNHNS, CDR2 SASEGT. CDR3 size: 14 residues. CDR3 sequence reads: CASTPGGGNQPQHF. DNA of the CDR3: TGTGCCAGCACCCCGGGGGGGGGCAATCAGCCCCAGCATTTT.

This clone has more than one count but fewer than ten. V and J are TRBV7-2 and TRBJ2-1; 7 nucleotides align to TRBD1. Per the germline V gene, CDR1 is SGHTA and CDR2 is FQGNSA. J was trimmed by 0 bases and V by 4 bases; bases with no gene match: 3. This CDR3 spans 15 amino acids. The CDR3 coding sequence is TGTGCCAGCAGCTCCCGGGACAGCTCCTACAATGAGCAGTTCTTC. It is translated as CASSSRDSSYNEQFF.

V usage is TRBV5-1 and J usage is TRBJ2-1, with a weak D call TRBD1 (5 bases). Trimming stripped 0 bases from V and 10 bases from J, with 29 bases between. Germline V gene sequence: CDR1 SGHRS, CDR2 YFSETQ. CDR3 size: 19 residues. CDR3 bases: TGCGCCAGCAGCTTGGTAGTGTCTGAGTCGGGCAGGGTAGAATGGGAGCAGTTCTTC. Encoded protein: CASSLVVSESGRVEWEQFF.

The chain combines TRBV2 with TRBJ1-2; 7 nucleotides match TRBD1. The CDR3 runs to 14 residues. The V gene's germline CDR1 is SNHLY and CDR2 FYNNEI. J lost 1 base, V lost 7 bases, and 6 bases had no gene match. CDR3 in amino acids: CASNLDRSNYGYTF. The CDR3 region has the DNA TGTGCCAGCAACCTGGACAGGAGTAACTATGGCTACACCTTC.

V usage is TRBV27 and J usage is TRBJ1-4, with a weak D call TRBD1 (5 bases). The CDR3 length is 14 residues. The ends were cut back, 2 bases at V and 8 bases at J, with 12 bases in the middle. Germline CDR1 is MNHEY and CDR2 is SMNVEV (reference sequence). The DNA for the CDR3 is TGTGCCAGCAGTTTACTTGGAGGGACGGAAAAACTGTTTTTT. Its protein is CASSLLGGTEKLFF.

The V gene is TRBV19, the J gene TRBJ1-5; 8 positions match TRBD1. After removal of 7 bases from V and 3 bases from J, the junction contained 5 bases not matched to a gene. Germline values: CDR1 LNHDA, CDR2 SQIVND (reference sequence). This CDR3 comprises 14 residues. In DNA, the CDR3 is TGTGCCAGTACCCCGGACAGGGCCAATCAGCCCCAGCATTTT. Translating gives CASTPDRANQPQHF.

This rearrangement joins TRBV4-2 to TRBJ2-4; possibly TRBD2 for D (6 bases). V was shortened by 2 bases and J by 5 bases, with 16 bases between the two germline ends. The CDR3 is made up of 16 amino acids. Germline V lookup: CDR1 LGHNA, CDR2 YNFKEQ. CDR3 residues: CASSQSHAGPENIQYF. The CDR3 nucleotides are TGTGCCAGCAGCCAATCGCACGCGGGGCCGGAAAACATTCAGTACTTC.

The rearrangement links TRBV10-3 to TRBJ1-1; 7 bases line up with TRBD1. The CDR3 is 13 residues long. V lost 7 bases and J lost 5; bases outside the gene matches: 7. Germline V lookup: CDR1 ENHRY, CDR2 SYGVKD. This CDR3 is CAIKDRVETEAFF. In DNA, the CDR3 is TGTGCCATCAAAGACAGGGTGGAAACTGAAGCTTTCTTT.

The CDR3 coding sequence is TGTGCCAGCAGTCCAACAGGGGTCGGAGAGACCCAGTACTTC. Protein sequence: CASSPTGVGETQYF. The chain joins TRBV2 to TRBJ2-5; 7 bases align to TRBD1. Trimming took 5 bases from V and 4 from J; bases not matched to a gene: 7. This CDR3 is built from 14 residues. Germline V lookup: CDR1 SNHLY, CDR2 FYNNEI.

The CDR3 sequence is CASSSTGGLNTIYF. The CDR3 DNA reads TGTGCCAGCAGTTCGACAGGGGGGCTCAACACCATATATTTT. This chain connects TRBV28 to TRBJ1-3, with 9 bases fitting TRBD1. This CDR3 has 14 amino acids. Germline trimming cut 4 bases from V and 7 bases from J; bases unmatched to any gene: 5. Per the germline V gene, CDR1 is MDHEN and CDR2 is SYDVKM.

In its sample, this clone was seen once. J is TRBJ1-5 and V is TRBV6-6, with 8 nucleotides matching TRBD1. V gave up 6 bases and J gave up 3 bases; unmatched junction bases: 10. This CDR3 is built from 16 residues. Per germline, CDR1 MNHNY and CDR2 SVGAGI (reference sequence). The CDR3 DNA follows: TGTGCCAGCAGCCCACTCCGGACAGGGAACAATCAGCCCCAGCATTTT. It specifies CASSPLRTGNNQPQHF.

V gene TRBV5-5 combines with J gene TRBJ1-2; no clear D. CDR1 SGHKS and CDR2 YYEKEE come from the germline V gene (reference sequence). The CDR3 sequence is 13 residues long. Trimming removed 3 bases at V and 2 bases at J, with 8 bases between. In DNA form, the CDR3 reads TGTGCCAGCAGCTCAGGAATCAACTATGGCTACACCTTC. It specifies CASSSGINYGYTF.

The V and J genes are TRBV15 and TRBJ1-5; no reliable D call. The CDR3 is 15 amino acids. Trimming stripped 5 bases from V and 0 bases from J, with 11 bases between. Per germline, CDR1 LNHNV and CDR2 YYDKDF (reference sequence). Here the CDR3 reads CATSPSQYSNQPQHF. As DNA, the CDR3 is TGTGCCACCAGCCCATCACAGTATAGCAATCAGCCCCAGCATTTT. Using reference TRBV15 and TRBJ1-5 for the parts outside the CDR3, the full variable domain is DAMVIQNPRYQVTQFGKPVTLSCSQTLNHNVMYWYQQKSSQAPKLLFHYYDKDFNNEADTPDNFQSRRPNTSFCFLDIRSPGLGDTAMYLCATSPSQYSNQPQHFGDGTRLSIL.

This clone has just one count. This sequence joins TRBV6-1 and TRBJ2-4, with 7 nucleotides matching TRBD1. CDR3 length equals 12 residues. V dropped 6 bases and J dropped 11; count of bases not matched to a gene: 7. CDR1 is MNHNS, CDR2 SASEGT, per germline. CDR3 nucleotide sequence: TGTGCCAGCAGGGGGGACAGCACCCTTCAGTACTTC. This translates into CASRGDSTLQYF.

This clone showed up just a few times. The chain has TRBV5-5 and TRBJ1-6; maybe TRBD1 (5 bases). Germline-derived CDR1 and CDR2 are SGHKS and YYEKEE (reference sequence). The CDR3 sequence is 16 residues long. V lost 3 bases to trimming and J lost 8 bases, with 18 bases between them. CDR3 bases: TGTGCCAGCAGCTCACTGCTCACTGGGGGGGATTCACCCCTCCACTTT. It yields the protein CASSSLLTGGDSPLHF.

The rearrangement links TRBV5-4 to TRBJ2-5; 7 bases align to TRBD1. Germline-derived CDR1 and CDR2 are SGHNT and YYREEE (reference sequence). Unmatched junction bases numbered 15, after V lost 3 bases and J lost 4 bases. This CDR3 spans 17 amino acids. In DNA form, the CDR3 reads TGTGCCAGCAGCTCCCGGGCGGATAGAGGGGGCATAGAGACCCAGTACTTC. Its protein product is CASSSRADRGGIETQYF.

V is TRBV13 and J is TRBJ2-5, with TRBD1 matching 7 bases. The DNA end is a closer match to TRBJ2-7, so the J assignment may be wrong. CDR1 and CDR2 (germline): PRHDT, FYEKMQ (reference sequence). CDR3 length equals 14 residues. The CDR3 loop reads CASSPGYRGYEQYF. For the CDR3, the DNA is TGTGCCAGCAGCCCAGGTTACAGGGGCTACGAGCAGTACTTC.

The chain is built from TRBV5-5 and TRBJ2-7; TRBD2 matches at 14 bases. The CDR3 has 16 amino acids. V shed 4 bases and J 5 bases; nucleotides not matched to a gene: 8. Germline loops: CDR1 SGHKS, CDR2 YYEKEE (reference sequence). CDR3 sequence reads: CASSPGLAGVADEQYF. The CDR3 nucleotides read TGTGCCAGCAGCCCGGGACTAGCGGGAGTCGCTGACGAGCAGTACTTC.

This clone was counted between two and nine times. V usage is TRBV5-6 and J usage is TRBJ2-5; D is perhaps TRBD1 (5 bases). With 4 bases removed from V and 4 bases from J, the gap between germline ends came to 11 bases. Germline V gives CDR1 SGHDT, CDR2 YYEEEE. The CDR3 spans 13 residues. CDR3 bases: TGTGCCAGCAGCAAAGCAGGGCGAGAGACCCAGTACTTC. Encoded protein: CASSKAGRETQYF.

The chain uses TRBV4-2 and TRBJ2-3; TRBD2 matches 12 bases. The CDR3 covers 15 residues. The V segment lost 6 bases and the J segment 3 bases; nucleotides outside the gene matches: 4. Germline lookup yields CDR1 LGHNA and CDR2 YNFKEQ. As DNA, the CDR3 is TGTGCCAGCAGGGCTCTAGCGGGGGGGACAGATACGCAGTATTTT. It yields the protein CASRALAGGTDTQYF.

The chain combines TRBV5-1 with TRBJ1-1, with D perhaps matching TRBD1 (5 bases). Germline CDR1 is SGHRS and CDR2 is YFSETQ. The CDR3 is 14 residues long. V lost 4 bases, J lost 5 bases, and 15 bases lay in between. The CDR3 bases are TGCGCCAGCAGCCCTACCTTGGGGGGGACTGAAGCTTTCTTT. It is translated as CASSPTLGGTEAFF. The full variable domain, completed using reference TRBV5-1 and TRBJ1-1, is KAGVTQTPRYLIKTRGQQVTLSCSPISGHRSVSWYQQTPGQGLQFLFEYFSETQRNKGNFPGRFSGRQFSNSRSEMNVSTLELGDSALYLCASSPTLGGTEAFFGQGTRLTVV.